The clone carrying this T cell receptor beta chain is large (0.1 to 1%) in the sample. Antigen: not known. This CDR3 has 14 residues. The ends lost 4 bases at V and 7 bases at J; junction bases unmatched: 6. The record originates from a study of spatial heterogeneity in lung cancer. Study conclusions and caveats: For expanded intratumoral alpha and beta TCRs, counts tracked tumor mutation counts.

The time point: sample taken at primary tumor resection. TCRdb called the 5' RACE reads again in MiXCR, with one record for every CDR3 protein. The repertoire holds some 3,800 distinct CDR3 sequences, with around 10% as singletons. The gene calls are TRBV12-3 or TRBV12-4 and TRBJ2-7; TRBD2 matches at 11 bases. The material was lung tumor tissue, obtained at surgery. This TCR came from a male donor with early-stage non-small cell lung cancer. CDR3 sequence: CASSSGLAVLEQYF. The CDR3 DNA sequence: TGTGCCAGCAGTTCGGGACTAGCGGTTTTGGAGCAGTACTTC.